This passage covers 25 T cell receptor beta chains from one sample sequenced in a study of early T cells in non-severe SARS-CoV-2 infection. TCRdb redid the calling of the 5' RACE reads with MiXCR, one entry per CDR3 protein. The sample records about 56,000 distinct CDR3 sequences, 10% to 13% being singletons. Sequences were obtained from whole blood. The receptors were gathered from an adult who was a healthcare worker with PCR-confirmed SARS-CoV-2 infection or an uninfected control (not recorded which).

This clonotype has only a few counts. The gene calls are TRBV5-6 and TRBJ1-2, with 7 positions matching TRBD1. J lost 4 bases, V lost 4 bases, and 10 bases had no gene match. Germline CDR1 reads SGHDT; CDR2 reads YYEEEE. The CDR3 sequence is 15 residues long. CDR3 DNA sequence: TGTGCCAGCAGCCCAACCCGACAGGGTGGCTATGGCTACACCTTC. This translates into CASSPTRQGGYGYTF.

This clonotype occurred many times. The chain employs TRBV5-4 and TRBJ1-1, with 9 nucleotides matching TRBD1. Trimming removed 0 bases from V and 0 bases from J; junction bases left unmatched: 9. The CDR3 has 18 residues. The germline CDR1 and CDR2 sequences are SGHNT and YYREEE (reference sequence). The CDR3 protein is CASSLGLTGTGMNTEAFF. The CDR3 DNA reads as TGTGCCAGCAGCTTGGGACTCACCGGGACAGGGATGAACACTGAAGCTTTCTTT.

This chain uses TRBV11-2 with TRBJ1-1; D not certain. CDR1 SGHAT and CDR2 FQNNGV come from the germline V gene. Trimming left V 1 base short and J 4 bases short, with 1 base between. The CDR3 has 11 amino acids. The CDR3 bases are TGTGCCAGCAGCTTAGCCACTGAAGCTTTCTTT. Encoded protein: CASSLATEAFF.

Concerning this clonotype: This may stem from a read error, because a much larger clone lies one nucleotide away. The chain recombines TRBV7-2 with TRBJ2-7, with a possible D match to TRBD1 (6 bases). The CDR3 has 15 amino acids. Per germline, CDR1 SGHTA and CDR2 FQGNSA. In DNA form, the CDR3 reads TGTGTCAGCAGCTTAGAGGGACAACTCTCCTACGAGCAGTACTTC. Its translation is CVSSLEGQLSYEQYF.

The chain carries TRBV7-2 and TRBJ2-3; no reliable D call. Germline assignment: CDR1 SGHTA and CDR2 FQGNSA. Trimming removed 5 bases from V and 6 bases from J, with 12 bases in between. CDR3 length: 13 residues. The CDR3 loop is CASSVSNEDTQYF. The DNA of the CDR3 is TGTGCCAGCAGCGTCTCCAATGAGGATACGCAGTATTTT.

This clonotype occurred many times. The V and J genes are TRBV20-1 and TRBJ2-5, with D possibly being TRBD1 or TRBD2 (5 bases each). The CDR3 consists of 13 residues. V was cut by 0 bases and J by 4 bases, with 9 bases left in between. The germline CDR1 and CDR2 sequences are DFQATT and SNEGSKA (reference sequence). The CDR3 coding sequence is TGCAGTGCTAGAGAATGGGACCTAGAGACCCAGTACTTC. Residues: CSAREWDLETQYF.

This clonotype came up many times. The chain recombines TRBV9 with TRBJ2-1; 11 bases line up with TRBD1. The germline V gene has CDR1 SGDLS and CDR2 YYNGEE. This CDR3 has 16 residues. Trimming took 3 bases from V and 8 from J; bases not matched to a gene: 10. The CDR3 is CASSGVDRGRMDEQFF. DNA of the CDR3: TGTGCCAGCAGCGGGGTGGACAGGGGGCGAATGGATGAGCAGTTCTTC.

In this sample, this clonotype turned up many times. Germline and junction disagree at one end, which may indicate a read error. The DNA for the CDR3 is TGTGCCAGCTCCCCACGAACGCCAGACACCGGGGAGCTGTTTTTT. Encoded protein: CASSPRTPDTGELFF. The genes are TRBV18 and TRBJ2-2; D is unclear. This CDR3 has 15 residues. Germline CDR1 and CDR2: KGHSH and LQKENI.

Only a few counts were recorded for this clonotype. CDR3 sequence: CASSSRISGARNYGYTF. CDR3 in DNA: TGTGCCAGCAGTTCTCGCATCTCAGGGGCAAGGAACTATGGCTACACCTTC. The chain joins TRBV12-3 or TRBV12-4 to TRBJ1-2; the D gene is possibly TRBD1 (6 bases). This CDR3 region has 17 residues. V lost 4 bases and J 2 bases, leaving 20 bases between the germline ends.

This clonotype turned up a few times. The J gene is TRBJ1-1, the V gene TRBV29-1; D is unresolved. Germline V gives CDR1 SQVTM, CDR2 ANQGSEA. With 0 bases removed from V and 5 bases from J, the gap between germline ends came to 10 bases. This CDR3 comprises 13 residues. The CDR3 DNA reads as TGCAGCGTTGAAGATCTCCGGGGAACTGAAGCTTTCTTT. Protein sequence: CSVEDLRGTEAFF.

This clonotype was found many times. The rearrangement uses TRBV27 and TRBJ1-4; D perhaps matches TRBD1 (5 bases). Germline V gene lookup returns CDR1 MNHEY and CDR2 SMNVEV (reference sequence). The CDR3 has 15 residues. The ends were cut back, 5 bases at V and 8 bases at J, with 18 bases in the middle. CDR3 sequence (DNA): TGTGCCAGCAGTGTGAACGGGGGAGGCCCCGAAAAACTGTTTTTT. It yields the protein CASSVNGGGPEKLFF.

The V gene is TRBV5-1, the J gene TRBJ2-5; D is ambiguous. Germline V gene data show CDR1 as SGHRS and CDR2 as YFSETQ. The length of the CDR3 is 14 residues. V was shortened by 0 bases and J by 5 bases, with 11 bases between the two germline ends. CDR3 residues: CASSLDYRSETQYF. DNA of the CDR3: TGCGCCAGCAGCTTGGACTATAGATCGGAGACCCAGTACTTC.

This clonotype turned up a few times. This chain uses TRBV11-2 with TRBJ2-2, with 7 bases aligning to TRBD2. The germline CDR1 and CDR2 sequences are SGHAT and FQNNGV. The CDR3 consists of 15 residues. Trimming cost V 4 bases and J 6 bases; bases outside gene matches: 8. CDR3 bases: TGTGCCAGCAGCTCCCAAGGGCGGGAGCCCGGGGAGCTGTTTTTT. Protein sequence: CASSSQGREPGELFF.

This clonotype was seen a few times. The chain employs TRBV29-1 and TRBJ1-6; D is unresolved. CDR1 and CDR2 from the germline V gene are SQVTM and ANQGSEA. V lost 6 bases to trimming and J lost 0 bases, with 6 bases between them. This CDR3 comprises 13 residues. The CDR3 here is CSVRSSYNSPLHF. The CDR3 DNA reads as TGCAGCGTACGGAGCTCCTATAATTCACCCCTCCACTTT.

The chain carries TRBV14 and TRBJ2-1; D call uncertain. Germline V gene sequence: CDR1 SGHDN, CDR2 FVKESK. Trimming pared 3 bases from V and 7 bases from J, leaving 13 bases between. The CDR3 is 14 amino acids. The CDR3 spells CASSQDLPRNEQFF. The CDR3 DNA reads TGTGCCAGCAGCCAGGACCTTCCCAGGAATGAGCAGTTCTTC.

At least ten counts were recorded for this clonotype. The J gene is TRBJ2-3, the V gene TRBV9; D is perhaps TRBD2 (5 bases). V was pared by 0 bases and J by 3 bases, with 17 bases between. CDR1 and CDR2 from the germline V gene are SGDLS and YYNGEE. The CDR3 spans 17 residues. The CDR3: CASSVASRVGRTDTQYF. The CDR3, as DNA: TGTGCCAGCAGCGTAGCGTCGAGGGTGGGCCGAACAGATACGCAGTATTTT. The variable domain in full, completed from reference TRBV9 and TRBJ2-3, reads DSGVTQTPKHLITATGQRVTLRCSPRSGDLSVYWYQQSLDQGLQFLIQYYNGEERAKGNILERFSAQQFPDLHSELNLSSLELGDSALYFCASSVASRVGRTDTQYFGPGTRLTVL.

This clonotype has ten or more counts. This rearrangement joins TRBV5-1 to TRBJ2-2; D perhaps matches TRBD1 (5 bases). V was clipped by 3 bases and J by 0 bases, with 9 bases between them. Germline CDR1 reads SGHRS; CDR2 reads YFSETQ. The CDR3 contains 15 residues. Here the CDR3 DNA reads TGCGCCAGCAGCTCAGACAGCGCGAACACCGGGGAGCTGTTTTTT. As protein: CASSSDSANTGELFF. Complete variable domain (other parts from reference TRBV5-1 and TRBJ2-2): KAGVTQTPRYLIKTRGQQVTLSCSPISGHRSVSWYQQTPGQGLQFLFEYFSETQRNKGNFPGRFSGRQFSNSRSEMNVSTLELGDSALYLCASSSDSANTGELFFGEGSRLTVL.

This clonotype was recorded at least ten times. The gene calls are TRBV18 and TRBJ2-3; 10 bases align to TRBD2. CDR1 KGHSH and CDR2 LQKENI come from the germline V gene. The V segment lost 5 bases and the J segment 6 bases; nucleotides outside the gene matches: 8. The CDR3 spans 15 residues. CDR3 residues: CASSFLSGRKDTQYF. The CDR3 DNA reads TGTGCCAGCTCATTCCTTAGCGGGAGGAAGGATACGCAGTATTTT.

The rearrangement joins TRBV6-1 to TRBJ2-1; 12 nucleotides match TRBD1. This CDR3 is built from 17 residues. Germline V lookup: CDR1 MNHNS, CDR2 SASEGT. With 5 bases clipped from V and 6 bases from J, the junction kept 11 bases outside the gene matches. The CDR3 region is CASSPRDRGLVRNEQFF. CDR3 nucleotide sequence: TGTGCCAGCAGTCCCCGGGACAGGGGGCTTGTCCGCAATGAGCAGTTCTTC.

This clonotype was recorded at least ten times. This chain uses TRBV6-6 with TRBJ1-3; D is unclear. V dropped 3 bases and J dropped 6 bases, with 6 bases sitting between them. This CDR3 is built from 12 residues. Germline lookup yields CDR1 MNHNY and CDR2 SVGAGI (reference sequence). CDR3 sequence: CASSYGENTIYF. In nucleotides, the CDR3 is TGTGCCAGCAGTTATGGTGAAAACACCATATATTTT.

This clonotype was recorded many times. The CDR3 DNA reads TGCGCCAGCCGCCGCTTCGCGGGAGAAAACGAGCAGTACTTC. It translates to CASRRFAGENEQYF. J is TRBJ2-7 and V is TRBV5-1; the match to TRBD2 covers 7 bases. V shed 7 bases and J 5 bases; nucleotides not matched to a gene: 12. The CDR3 consists of 14 residues. Per germline, CDR1 SGHRS and CDR2 YFSETQ.

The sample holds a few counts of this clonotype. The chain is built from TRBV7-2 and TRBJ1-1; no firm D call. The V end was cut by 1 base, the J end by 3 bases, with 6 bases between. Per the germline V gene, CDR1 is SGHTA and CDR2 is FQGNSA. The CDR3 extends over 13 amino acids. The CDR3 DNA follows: TGTGCCAGCAGCTTAGGGACCTACACTGAAGCTTTCTTT. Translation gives CASSLGTYTEAFF.

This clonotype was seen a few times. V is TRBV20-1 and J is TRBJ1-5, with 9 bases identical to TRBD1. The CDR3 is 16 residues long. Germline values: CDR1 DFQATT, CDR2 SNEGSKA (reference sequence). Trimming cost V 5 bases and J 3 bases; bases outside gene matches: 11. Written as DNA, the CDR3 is TGCAGTGCTTTGAACTGGGACAGGGCCATCAATCAGCCCCAGCATTTT. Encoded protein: CSALNWDRAINQPQHF.

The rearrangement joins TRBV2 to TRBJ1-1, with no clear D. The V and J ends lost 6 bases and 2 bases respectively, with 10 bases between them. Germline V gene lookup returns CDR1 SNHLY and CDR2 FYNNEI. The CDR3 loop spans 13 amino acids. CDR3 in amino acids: CASRVDTNTEAFF. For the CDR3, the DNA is TGTGCCAGCAGGGTCGACACCAACACTGAAGCTTTCTTT.

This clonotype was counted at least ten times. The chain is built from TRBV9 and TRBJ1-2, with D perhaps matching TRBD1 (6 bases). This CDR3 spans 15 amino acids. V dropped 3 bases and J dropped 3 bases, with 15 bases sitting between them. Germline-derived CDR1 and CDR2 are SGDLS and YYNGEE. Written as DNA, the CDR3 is TGTGCCAGCAGCGGGGGGGCATCTGTGGACTATGGCTACACCTTC. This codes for CASSGGASVDYGYTF.